The clone carrying this TCR beta chain was seen only a few times. Antigen unknown. This specimen comes from a study of naive and memory T cell subsets. Study observations and caveats: Diversity fell and Gini index rose from naive through CM, EM, EMRA. Naive and memory subsets had different power law exponents for TCR abundance. Over 85% of naive TCR sequences appeared only once, unlike memory subsets.

Two oligonucleotides, mixed equimolar, formed the beta constant-region primer covering TRBC1 and TRBC2. The cDNA 3' end received a ligated single-stranded oligonucleotide carrying the SP2 primer and a 12-nucleotide UMI. Using its own MiXCR run on the UMI-ligation and nested PCR reads, TCRdb lists one record per CDR3 protein. This sample has about 150,000 distinct CDR3 sequences; about a sixth occur once, and the top ten carry 0.14%. This receptor was obtained from a human donor in good health. The sample was naive CD4+ T cells from blood.

CDR3 DNA: TGTGCCAGCAGCCGGCGGACAGATACAGAGACCCAGTACTTC. Residues: CASSRRTDTETQYF. The rearrangement joins TRBV3-1 to TRBJ2-5, with D perhaps TRBD1 (6 bases). From germline, CDR1 is LGHDT and CDR2 YNNKEL (reference sequence). V lost 4 bases and J 4 bases, leaving 13 bases between the germline ends. The CDR3 loop spans 14 amino acids.